These 3 T cell receptor beta chains originate from one sample sequenced in a study of cytomegalovirus exposure and HLA in healthy donors. Primers for the PCR totalled 60 Vbeta and 13 Jbeta. The assay was immunoSEQ multiplex PCR, and TCRdb's table has in-frame clones only and misses some. The sample contains more than 150,000 clones, 77% of which appear only once. Specimen: PBMCs. These receptors were collected from a man younger than 35 in good health and CMV-seronegative.

In its sample, this clone was seen a few times. The chain couples TRBV30 to TRBJ2-3; tentatively, D is TRBD2 (6 bases). Per the germline V gene, CDR1 is GTSNPN and CDR2 is SVGIG (reference sequence). CDR3 size: 12 residues. V was pared by 4 bases and J by 4 bases, with 9 bases between. Here the CDR3 reads CAWTGTPDTQYF. CDR3 bases: TGTGCCTGGACCGGGACTCCAGATACGCAGTATTTT.

The chain has TRBV7-6 and TRBJ2-5; 8 bases agree with TRBD1. With 5 bases clipped from V and 9 bases from J, the junction kept 14 bases outside the gene matches. CDR3 size: 15 residues. Germline CDR1 reads SGHVS; CDR2 reads FNYEAQ. CDR3 protein: CASSPTRTGGSAQYF. CDR3 coding DNA: TGTGCCAGCAGCCCAACTCGTACAGGGGGGAGTGCCCAGTACTTC.

The chain links TRBV29-1 to TRBJ1-3; TRBD1 aligns across 10 bases. Trimming at V came to 4 bases and at J to 7 bases, leaving 10 bases not matched to a gene. Per germline, CDR1 SQVTM and CDR2 ANQGSEA. CDR3 size: 15 residues. In DNA, the CDR3 is TGCAGCGTTGTTTCCGGGACAGGGGTTTGGAACACCATATATTTT. It translates to CSVVSGTGVWNTIYF.